This T cell receptor beta chain appears in the sequencing data of a study of blood T cell repertoires in COVID-19 (dated by TCRdb to 2020 to 2022). Background for the entire study: Samples from collaborators originated in the United States, Italy and Spain and spanned both the acute and convalescent phases of COVID-19. Sample metadata almost always included a de-identified subject ID, COVID-19 status, age in years and sex. The samples were drawn from two sources: the first 160 participants of the ongoing ImmuneRACE study, and 950 to 1,500 subjects contributed by 6 global collaborators. The material from the prospective study consisted of cDNA or gDNA derived from T cells, B-cell-depleted T cells, or PBMCs. HLA class I and class II types, where available, came from metadata supplied by the sample provider rather than from assay-based typing. The dataset comprised deeply sampled blood TCRbeta repertoires from subjects exposed to, actively infected with, or recovered from COVID-19. A freely available public database, intended as a resource for researchers studying the immune response to SARS-CoV-2, is where the repertoires were released.

Collaborating institutions collected whole blood in K2EDTA tubes following their own protocols. For TCRbeta analysis, collaborators shipped samples in one of three forms: frozen whole blood, isolated PBMCs, or DNA extracted from either of those sample types. This clone was observed once. Its antigen is currently not known. No base quality information exists; no much larger clone differs at one position. Summary of the overall study and its limitations: How much clinical and demographic metadata was included differed by source and by participant, and the metadata was provided uncurated.

TCRbeta CDR3 regions were amplified from genomic DNA using the immunoSEQ Assay, a bias-controlled multiplex PCR. From the authors' description of their analysis: Within the assay, amplification of reference gene primers was used to estimate how many nucleated cells each sample contained. Sequence reads were collapsed and filtered to measure the absolute abundance of every unique TCRbeta CDR3 rearrangement. For each sample, productive Simpson clonality was calculated as the square root of Simpson's diversity index over productive rearrangements. This is the immuneACCESS table as TCRdb keeps it, with only in-frame sequences that have V and J called. A part of the clones is gone; compared with another copy, unresolved V genes explain less than half, and the rest is unexplained. The DNA was the basis for D and trimming; V, J and clone size are from that table. This sample comprises roughly 190,000 clones, approximately 85% of them detected only once. The ten biggest clones cover around 8% of the sample.

Sample: peripheral blood. This TCR was recovered from a woman aged 55-69 years with acute or convalescent COVID-19.

The CDR3 protein sequence reads: CASRAAPTGGEKLFF. The bases read TGCGCCAGCAGAGCTGCTCCAACAGGGGGCGAAAAACTGTTTTTT. The sequence links TRBV5-1 to TRBJ1-4; a stretch of 9 junction bases matches TRBD1. The CDR3, from cysteine to phenylalanine, totals 15 residues. The read is trimmed to its CDR3 DNA, 45 bases read in frame from base 1. CDR1 SGHRS and CDR2 YFSETQ were looked up in the germline V gene. V loses 5 bases at its end and J loses 8 bases; junction bases beyond the gene matches: 10.